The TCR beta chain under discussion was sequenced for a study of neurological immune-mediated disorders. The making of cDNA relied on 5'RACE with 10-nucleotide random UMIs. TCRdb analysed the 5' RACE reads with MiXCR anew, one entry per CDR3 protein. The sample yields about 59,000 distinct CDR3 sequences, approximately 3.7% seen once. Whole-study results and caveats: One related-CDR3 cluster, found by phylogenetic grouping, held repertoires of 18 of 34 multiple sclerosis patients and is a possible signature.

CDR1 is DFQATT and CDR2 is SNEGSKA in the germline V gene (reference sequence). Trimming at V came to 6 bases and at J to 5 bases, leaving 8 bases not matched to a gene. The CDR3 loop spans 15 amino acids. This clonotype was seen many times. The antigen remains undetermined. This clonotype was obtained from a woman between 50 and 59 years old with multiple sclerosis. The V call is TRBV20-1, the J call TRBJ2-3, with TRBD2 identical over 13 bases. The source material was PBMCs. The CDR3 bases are TGCAGTGCGCCCGGACTAGCGGGAGAGGAAGATACGCAGTATTTT. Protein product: CSAPGLAGEEDTQYF.